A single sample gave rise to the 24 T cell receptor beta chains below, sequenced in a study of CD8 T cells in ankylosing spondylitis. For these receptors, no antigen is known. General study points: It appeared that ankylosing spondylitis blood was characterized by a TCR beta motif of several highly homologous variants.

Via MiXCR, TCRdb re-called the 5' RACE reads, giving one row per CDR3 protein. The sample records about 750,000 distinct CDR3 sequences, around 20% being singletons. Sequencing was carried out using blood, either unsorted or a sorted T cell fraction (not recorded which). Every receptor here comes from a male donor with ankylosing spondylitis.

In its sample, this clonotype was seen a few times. The CDR3 protein is CATSRDSGGSYEQYF. Written as DNA, the CDR3 is TGTGCCACCAGCAGAGATAGCGGGGGCTCCTACGAGCAGTACTTC. The gene calls are TRBV15 and TRBJ2-7; the match to TRBD2 covers 9 bases. CDR3 size: 15 residues. J gave up 0 bases and V 0 bases, and 0 bases lay outside the gene matches. CDR1 LNHNV and CDR2 YYDKDF come from the germline V gene (reference sequence).

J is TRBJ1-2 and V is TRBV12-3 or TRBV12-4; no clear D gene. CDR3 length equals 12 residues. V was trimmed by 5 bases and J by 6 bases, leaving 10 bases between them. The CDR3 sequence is CASSPRRDGYTF. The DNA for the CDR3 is TGTGCCAGCAGTCCACGGCGGGATGGCTACACCTTC.

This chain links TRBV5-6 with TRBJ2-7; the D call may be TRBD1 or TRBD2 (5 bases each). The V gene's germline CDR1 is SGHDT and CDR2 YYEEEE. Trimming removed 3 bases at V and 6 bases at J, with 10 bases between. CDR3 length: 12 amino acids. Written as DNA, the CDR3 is TGTGCCAGCAGCTGGGCAGGGACCGAGCAGTACTTC. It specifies CASSWAGTEQYF.

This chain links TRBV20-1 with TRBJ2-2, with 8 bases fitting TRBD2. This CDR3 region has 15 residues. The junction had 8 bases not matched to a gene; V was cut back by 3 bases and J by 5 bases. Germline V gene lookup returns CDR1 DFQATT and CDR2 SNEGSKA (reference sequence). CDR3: CSASSSGGGTGELFF. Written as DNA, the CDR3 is TGCAGTGCTAGTTCCAGCGGGGGAGGGACCGGGGAGCTGTTTTTT.

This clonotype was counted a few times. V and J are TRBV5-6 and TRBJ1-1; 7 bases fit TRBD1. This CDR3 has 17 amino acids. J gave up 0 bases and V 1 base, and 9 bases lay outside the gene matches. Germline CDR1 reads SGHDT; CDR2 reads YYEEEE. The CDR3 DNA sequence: TGTGCCAGCAGCTTGCGTCAGGGGGGGAACATGAACACTGAAGCTTTCTTT. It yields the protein CASSLRQGGNMNTEAFF. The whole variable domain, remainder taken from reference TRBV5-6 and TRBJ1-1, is DAGVTQSPTHLIKTRGQQVTLRCSPKSGHDTVSWYQQALGQGPQFIFQYYEEEERQRGNFPDRFSGHQFPNYSSELNVNALLLGDSALYLCASSLRQGGNMNTEAFFGQGTRLTVV.

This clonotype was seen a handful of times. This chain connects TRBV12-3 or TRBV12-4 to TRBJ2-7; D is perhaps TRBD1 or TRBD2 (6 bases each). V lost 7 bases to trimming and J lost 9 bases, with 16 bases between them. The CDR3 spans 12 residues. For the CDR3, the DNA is TGTGCCAGCACTGGGGGGCAATTGGGGCAGTACTTC. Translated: CASTGGQLGQYF.

For the CDR3, the DNA is TGTGCCAGCAGTCTTCCCCTCCACGAGCAGTACTTC. Protein sequence: CASSLPLHEQYF. The genes are TRBV12-3 or TRBV12-4 and TRBJ2-7; D not resolved. The CDR3 extends over 12 amino acids. Deletions cut 5 bases from V and 5 bases from J, with 10 bases between.

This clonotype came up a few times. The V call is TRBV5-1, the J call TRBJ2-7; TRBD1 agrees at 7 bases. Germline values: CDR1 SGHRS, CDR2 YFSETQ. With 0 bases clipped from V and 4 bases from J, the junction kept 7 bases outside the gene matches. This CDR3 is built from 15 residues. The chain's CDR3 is CASSLAPGQPYEQYF. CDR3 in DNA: TGCGCCAGCAGCTTGGCCCCGGGACAGCCTTACGAGCAGTACTTC.

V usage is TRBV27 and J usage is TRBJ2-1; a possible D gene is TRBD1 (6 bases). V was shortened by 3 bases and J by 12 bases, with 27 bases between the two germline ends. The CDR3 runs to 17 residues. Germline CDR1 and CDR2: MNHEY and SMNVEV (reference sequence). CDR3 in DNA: TGTGCCAGCAGTTTCCTCTCCGGGACACCTGACTCAAAGGGGCAGTTCTTC. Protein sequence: CASSFLSGTPDSKGQFF.

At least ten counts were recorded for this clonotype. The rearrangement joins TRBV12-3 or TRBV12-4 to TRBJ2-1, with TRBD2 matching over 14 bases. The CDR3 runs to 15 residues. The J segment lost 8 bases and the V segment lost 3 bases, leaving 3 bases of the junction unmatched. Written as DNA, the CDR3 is TGTGCCAGCAGTTTGACTAGCGGGAGGGTCGATGAGCAGTTCTTC. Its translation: CASSLTSGRVDEQFF.

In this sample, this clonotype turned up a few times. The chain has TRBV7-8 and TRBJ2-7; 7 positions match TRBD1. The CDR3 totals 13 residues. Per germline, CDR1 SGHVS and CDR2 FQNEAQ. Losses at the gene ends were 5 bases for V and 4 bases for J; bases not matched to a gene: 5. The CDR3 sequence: CASSDNRGYEQYF. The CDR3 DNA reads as TGTGCCAGCAGCGACAACAGGGGTTACGAGCAGTACTTC.

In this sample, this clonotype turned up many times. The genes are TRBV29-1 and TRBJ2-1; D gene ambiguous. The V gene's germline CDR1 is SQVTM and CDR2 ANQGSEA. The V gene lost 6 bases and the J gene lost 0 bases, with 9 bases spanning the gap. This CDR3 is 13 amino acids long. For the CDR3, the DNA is TGCAGCGTATTCGGAAGCTCCTACAATGAGCAGTTCTTC. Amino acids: CSVFGSSYNEQFF.

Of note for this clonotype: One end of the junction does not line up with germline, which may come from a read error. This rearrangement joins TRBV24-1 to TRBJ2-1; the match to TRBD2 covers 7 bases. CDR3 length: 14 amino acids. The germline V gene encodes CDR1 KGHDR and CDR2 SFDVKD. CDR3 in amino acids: CAASGIRGNNEQFF. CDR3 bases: TGTGCCGCCAGCGGGATTCGTGGCAACAATGAGCAGTTCTTC.

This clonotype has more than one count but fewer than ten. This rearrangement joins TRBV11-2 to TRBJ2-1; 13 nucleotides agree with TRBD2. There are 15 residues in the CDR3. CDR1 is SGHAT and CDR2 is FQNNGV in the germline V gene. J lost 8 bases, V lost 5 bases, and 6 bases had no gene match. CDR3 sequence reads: CASSRLAGGFDEQFF. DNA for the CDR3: TGTGCCAGCAGCCGACTAGCGGGAGGCTTTGATGAGCAGTTCTTC.

CDR3 loop: CASSEGLRGRELFF. The DNA for the CDR3 is TGTGCCAGCAGTGAGGGACTCCGAGGCAGGGAGCTGTTTTTT. V usage is TRBV2 and J usage is TRBJ2-2; D might be TRBD2 (6 bases). V lost 3 bases and J lost 9, with 14 bases in between. This CDR3 region has 14 residues. From germline, CDR1 is SNHLY and CDR2 FYNNEI. Based on the CDR3 plus reference TRBV2 and TRBJ2-2, the full variable domain is EPEVTQTPSHQVTQMGQEVILRCVPISNHLYFYWYRQILGQKVEFLVSFYNNEISEKSEIFDDQFSVERPDGSNFTLKIRSTKLEDSAMYFCASSEGLRGRELFFGEGSRLTVL.

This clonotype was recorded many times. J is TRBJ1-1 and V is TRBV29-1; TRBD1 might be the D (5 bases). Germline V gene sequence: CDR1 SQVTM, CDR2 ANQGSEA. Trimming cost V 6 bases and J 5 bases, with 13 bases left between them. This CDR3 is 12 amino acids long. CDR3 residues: CSVLKWGTEAFF. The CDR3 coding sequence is TGCAGCGTCCTGAAATGGGGGACTGAAGCTTTCTTT.

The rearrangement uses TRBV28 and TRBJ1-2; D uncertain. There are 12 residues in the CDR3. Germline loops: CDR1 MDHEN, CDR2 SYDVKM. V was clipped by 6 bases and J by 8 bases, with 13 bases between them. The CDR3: CASRPDGGGYTF. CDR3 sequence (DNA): TGTGCCAGCAGACCGGACGGTGGAGGCTACACCTTC.

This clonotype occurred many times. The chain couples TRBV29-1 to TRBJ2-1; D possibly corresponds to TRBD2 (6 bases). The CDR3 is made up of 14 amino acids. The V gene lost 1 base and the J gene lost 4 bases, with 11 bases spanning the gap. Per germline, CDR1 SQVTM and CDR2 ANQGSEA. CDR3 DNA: TGCAGCGTTGAAGGGGGGAGGACGTACAATGAGCAGTTCTTC. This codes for CSVEGGRTYNEQFF.

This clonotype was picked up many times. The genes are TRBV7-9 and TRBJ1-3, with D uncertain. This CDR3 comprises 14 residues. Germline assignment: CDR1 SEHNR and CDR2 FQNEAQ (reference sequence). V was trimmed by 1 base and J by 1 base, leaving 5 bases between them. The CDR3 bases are TGTGCCAGCAGCTTAGGGAATTCTGGAAACACCATATATTTT. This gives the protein CASSLGNSGNTIYF. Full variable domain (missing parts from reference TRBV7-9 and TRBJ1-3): DTGVSQNPRHKITKRGQNVTFRCDPISEHNRLYWYRQTLGQGPEFLTYFQNEAQLEKSRLLSDRFSAERPKGSFSTLEIQRTEQGDSAMYLCASSLGNSGNTIYFGEGSWLTVV.

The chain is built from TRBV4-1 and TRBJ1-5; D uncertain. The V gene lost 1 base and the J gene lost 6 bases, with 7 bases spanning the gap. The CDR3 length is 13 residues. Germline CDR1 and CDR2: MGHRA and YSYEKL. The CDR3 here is CASSQGPGQPQHF. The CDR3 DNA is TGCGCCAGCAGCCAAGGTCCGGGTCAGCCCCAGCATTTT.

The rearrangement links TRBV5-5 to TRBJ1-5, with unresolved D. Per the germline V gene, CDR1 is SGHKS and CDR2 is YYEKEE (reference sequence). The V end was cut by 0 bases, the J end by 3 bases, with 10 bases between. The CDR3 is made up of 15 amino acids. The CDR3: CASSLGPRPNQPQHF. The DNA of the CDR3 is TGTGCCAGCAGCTTGGGACCCCGGCCCAATCAGCCCCAGCATTTT.

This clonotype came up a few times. DNA for the CDR3: TGCGCCAGCAATCCCGGGACAGGGGACCGTGGCTACACCTTC. Protein sequence: CASNPGTGDRGYTF. The chain couples TRBV5-1 to TRBJ1-2; 10 bases match TRBD1. Unmatched junction bases numbered 9, after V lost 6 bases and J lost 7 bases. This CDR3 spans 14 amino acids. CDR1 and CDR2 (germline): SGHRS, YFSETQ.

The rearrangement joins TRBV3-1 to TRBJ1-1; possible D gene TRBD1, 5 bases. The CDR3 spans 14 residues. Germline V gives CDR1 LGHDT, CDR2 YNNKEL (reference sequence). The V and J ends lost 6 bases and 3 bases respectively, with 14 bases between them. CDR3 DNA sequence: TGTGCCAGCAGAGCCGCAGGGATTTACACTGAAGCTTTCTTT. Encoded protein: CASRAAGIYTEAFF. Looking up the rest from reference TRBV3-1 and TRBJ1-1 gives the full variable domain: DTAVSQTPKYLVTQMGNDKSIKCEQNLGHDTMYWYKQDSKKFLKIMFSYNNKELIINETVPNRFSPKSPDKAHLNLHINSLELGDSAVYFCASRAAGIYTEAFFGQGTRLTVV.

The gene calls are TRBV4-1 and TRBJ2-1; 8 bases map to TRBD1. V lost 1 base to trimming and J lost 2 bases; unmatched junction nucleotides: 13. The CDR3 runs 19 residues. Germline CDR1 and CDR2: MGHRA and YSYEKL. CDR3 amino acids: CASSQVLQGAGSTYNEQFF. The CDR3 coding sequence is TGCGCCAGCAGCCAAGTCCTTCAGGGGGCAGGGAGTACCTACAATGAGCAGTTCTTC.